This T cell receptor (beta chain) is from a study of CD8 T cells in ankylosing spondylitis. Findings and caveats of the study: A TCR beta motif of 8 or 9 highly homologous variants appeared characteristic of ankylosing spondylitis blood.

TCRdb reprocessed the 5' RACE reads via MiXCR and lists one record per CDR3 protein. This sample has 350,000 to 450,000 distinct CDR3 sequences, with 25% to 30% found just once. Trimming cost V 3 bases and J 4 bases, with 18 bases left between them. Germline V CDR1 and CDR2: LGHDT, YNNKEL (reference sequence). CDR3 length: 16 residues. This clonotype was detected only a few times. Its specificity is not known. The source of this sequence is a male donor with ankylosing spondylitis. Sequencing was done on a sample of blood, either unsorted or a sorted T cell fraction (not recorded which). V and J are TRBV3-1 and TRBJ1-1, with a weak D call TRBD1 (5 bases). The chain's CDR3 is CASSQAGPGLGTEAFF. The CDR3, as DNA: TGTGCCAGCAGCCAGGCAGGTCCAGGGTTGGGCACTGAAGCTTTCTTT.